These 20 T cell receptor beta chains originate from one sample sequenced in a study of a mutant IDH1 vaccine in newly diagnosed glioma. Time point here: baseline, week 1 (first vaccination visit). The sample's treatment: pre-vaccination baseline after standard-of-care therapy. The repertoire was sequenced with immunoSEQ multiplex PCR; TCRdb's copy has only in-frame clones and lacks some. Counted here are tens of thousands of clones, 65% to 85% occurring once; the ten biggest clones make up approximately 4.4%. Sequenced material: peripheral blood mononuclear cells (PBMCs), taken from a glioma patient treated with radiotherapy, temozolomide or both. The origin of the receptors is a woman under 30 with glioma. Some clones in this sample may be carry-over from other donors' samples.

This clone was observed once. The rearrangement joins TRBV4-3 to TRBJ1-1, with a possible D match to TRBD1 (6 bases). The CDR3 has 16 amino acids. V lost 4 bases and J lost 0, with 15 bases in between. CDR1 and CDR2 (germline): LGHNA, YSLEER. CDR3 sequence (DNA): TGCGCCAGCAGCCTTGGAGGGGGGGTTATGAACACTGAAGCTTTCTTT. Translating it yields CASSLGGGVMNTEAFF.

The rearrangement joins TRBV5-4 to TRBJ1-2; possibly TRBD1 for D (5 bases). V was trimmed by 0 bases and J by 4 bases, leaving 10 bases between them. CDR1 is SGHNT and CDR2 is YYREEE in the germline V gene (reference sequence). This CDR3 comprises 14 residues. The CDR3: CASSLATETYGYTF. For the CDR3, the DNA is TGTGCCAGCAGCTTGGCGACAGAGACCTATGGCTACACCTTC.

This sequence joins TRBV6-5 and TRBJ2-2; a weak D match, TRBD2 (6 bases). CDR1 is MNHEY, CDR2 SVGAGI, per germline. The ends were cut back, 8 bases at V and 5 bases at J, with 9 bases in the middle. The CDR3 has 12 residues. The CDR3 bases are TGTGCCAGCGGGAGCGGGACCGGGGAGCTGTTTTTT. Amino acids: CASGSGTGELFF.

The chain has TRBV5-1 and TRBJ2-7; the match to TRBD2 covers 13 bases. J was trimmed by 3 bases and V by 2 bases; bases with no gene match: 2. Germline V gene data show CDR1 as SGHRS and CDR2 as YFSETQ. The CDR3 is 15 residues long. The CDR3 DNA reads TGCGCCAGCAGCTTCGGACTAGCGGGAGACTACGAGCAGTACTTC. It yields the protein CASSFGLAGDYEQYF.

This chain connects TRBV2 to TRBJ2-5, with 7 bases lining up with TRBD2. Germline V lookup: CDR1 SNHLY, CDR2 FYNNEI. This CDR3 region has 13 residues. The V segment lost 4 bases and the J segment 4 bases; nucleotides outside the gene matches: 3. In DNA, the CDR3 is TGTGCCAGCAGTGTAGGACTAGGAGAGACCCAGTACTTC. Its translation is CASSVGLGETQYF.

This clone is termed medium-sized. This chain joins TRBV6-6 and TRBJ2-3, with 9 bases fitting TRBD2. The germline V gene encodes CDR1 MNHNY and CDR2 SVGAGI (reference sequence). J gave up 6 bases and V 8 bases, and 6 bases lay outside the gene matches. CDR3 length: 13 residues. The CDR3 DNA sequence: TGTGCCAGCTCAGCGGGAGGTCGCGATACGCAGTATTTT. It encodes CASSAGGRDTQYF.

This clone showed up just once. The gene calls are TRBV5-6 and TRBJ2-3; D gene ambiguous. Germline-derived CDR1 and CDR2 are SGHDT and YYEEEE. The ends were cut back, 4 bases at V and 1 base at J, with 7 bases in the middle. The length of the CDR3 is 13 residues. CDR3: CASSGRGTDTQYF. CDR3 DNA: TGTGCCAGCAGCGGAAGGGGCACAGATACGCAGTATTTT.

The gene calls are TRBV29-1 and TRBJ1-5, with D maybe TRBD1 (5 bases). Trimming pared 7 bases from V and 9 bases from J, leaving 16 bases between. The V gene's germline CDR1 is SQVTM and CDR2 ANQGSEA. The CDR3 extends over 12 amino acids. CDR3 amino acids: CSAGDGHGPQHF. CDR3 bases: TGCAGCGCCGGAGACGGACATGGGCCCCAGCATTTT.

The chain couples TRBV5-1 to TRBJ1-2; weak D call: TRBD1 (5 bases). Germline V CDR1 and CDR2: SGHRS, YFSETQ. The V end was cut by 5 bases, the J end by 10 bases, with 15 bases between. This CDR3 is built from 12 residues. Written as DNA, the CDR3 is TGCGCCAGCAGTCAGGGTCTGGGGCACTACACCTTC. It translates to CASSQGLGHYTF.

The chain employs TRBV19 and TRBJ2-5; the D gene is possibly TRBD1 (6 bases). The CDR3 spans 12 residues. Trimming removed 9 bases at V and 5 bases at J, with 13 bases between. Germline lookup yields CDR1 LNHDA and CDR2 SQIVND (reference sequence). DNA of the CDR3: TGTGCCAGCGGATATCAGGGGGAGACCCAGTACTTC. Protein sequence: CASGYQGETQYF.

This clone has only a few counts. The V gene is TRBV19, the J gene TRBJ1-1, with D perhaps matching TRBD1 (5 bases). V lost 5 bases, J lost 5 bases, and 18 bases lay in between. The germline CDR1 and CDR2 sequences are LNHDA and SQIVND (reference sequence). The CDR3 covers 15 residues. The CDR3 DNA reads TGTGCCAGTAGTCCGAAGGGGATTTTCGGGACTGAAGCTTTCTTT. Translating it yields CASSPKGIFGTEAFF.

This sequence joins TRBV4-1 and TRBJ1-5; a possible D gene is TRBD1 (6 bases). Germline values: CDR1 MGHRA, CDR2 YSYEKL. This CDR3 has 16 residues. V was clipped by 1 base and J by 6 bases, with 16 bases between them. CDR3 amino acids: CASSQGGGGGFQPQHF. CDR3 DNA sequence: TGCGCCAGCAGCCAAGGGGGAGGGGGGGGATTTCAGCCCCAGCATTTT.

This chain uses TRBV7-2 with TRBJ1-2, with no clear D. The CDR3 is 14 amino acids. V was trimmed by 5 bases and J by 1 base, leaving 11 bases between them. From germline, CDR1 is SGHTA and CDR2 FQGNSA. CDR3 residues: CASSPAGFNYGYTF. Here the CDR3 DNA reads TGTGCCAGCAGCCCTGCCGGGTTTAACTATGGCTACACCTTC.

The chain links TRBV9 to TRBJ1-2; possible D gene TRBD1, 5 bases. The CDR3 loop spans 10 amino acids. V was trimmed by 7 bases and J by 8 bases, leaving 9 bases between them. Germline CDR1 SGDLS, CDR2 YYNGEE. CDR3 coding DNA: TGTGCCAGCGGGGGGGGAGGCTACACCTTC. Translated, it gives CASGGGGYTF.

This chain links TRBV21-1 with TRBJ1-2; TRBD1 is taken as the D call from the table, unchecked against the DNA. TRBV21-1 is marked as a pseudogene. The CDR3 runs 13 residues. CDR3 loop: CASNGQGRVWYTF. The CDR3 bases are TGTGCCAGCAACGGACAGGGACGGGTGTGGTACACCTTC.

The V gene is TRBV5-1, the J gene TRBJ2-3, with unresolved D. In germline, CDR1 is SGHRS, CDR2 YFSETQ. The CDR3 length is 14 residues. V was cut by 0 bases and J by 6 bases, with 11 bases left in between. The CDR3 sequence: CASSLARVGDTQYF. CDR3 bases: TGCGCCAGCAGCTTGGCACGGGTGGGCGATACGCAGTATTTT.

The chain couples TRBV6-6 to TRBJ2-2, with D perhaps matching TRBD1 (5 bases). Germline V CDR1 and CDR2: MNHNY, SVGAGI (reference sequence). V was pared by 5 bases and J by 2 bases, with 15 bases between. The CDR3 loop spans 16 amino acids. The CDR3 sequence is CASSTRQTLNTGELFF. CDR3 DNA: TGTGCCAGCAGTACCCGACAGACACTAAACACCGGGGAGCTGTTTTTT.

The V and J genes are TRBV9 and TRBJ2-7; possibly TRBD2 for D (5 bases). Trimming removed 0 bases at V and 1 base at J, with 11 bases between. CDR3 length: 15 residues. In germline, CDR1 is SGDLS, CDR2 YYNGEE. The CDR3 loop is CASSVESGPSYEQYF. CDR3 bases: TGTGCCAGCAGCGTAGAAAGCGGCCCGTCCTACGAGCAGTACTTC.

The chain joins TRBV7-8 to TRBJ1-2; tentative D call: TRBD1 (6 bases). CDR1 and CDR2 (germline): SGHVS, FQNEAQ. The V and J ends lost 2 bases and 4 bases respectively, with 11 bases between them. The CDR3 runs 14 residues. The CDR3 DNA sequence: TGTGCCAGCAGCTTACAGGGGTGGTCCTATGGCTACACCTTC. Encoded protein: CASSLQGWSYGYTF.

The CDR3 DNA reads as TGTGCCAGTGGGCCGCCTAGCGGGGGGGCCTGGACAGATACGCAGTATTTT. It specifies CASGPPSGGAWTDTQYF. This chain connects TRBV19 to TRBJ2-3; 12 nucleotides line up with TRBD2. CDR1 and CDR2 (germline): LNHDA, SQIVND (reference sequence). Germline trimming cut 8 bases from V and 3 bases from J; bases unmatched to any gene: 12. The CDR3 extends over 17 amino acids.